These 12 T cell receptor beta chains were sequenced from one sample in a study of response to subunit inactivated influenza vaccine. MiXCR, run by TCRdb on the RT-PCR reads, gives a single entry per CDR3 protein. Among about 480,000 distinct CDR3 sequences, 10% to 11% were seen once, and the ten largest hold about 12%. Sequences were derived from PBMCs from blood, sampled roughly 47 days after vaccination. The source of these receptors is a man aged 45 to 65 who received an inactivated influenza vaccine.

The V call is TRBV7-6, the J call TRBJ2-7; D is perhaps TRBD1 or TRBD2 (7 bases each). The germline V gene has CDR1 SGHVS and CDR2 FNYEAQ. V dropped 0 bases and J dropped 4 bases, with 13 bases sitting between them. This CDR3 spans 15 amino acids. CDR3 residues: CASSLAPGGVYEQYF. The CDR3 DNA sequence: TGTGCCAGCAGCTTAGCGCCAGGGGGGGTTTACGAGCAGTACTTC.

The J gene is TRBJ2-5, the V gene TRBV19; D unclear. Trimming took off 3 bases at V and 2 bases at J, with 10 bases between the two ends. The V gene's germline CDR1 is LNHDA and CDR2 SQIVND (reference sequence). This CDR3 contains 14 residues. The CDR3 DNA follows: TGTGCCAGTAGTATTTGGGGATCACAAGAGACCCAGTACTTC. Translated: CASSIWGSQETQYF.

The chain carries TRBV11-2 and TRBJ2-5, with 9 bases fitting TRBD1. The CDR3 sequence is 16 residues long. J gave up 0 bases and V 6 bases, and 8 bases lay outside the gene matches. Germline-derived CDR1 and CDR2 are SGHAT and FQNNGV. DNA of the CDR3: TGTGCCAGCAGGAAACCGGGACAGGGATACCAAGAGACCCAGTACTTC. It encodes CASRKPGQGYQETQYF. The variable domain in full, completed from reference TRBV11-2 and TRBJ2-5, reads EAGVAQSPRYKIIEKRQSVAFWCNPISGHATLYWYQQILGQGPKLLIQFQNNGVVDDSQLPKDRFSAERLKGVDSTLKIQPAKLEDSAVYLCASRKPGQGYQETQYFGPGTRLLVL.

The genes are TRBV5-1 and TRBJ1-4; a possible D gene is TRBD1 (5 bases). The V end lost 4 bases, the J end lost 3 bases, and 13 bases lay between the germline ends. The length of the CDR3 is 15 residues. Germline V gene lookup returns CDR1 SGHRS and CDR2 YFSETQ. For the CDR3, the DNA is TGCGCCAGCAGCGGGTCAGGGACTCCTAATGAAAAACTGTTTTTT. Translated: CASSGSGTPNEKLFF. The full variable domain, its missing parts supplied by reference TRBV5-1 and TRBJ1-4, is KAGVTQTPRYLIKTRGQQVTLSCSPISGHRSVSWYQQTPGQGLQFLFEYFSETQRNKGNFPGRFSGRQFSNSRSEMNVSTLELGDSALYLCASSGSGTPNEKLFFGSGTQLSVL.

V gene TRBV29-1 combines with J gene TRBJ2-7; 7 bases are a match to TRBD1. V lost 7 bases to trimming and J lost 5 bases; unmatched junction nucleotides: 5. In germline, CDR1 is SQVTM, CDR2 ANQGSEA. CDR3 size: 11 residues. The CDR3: CSAEDRDEQYF. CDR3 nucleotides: TGCAGCGCCGAAGACAGGGACGAGCAGTACTTC.

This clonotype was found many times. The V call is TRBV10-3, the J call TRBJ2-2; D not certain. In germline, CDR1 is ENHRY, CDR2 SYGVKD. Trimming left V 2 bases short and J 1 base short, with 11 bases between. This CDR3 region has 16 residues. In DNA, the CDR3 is TGTGCCATCAGTGAGACTGAGATCCGGAACACCGGGGAGCTGTTTTTT. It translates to CAISETEIRNTGELFF.

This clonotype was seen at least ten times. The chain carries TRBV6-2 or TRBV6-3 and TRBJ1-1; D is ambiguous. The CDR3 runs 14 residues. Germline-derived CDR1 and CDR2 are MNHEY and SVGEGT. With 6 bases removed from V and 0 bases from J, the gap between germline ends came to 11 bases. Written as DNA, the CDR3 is TGTGCCAGCAGGATAAAAGGGTTGAACACTGAAGCTTTCTTT. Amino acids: CASRIKGLNTEAFF.

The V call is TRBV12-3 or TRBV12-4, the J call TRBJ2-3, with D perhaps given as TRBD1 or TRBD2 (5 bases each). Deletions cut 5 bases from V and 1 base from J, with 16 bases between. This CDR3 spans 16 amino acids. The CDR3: CASSVEGIMGTDTQYF. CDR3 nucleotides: TGTGCCAGCAGTGTCGAGGGGATAATGGGCACAGATACGCAGTATTTT.

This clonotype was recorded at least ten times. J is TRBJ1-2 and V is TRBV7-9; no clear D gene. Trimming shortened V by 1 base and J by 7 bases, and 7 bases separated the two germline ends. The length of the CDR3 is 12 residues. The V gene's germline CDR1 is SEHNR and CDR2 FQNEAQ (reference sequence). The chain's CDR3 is CASSLDVGGYTF. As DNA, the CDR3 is TGTGCCAGCAGCTTAGATGTGGGTGGCTACACCTTC.

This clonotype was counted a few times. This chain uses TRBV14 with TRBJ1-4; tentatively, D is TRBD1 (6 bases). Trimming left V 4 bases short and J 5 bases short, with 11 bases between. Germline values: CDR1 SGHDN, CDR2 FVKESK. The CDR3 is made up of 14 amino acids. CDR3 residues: CASSPRQGNEKLFF. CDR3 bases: TGTGCCAGCAGCCCCAGGCAGGGGAATGAAAAACTGTTTTTT.

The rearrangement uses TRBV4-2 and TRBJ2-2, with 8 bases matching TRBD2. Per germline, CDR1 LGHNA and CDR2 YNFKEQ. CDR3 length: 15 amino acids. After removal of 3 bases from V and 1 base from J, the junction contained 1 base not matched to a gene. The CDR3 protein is CASSQSGRNTGELFF. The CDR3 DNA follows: TGTGCCAGCAGCCAGAGCGGGAGGAACACCGGGGAGCTGTTTTTT.

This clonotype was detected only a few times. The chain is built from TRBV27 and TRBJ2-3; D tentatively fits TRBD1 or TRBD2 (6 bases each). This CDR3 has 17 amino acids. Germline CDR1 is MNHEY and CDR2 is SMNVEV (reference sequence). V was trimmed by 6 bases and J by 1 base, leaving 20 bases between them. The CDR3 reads CASSLLGDGGRTDTQYF. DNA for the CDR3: TGTGCCAGCAGCCTGTTAGGGGATGGGGGGCGCACAGATACGCAGTATTTT.